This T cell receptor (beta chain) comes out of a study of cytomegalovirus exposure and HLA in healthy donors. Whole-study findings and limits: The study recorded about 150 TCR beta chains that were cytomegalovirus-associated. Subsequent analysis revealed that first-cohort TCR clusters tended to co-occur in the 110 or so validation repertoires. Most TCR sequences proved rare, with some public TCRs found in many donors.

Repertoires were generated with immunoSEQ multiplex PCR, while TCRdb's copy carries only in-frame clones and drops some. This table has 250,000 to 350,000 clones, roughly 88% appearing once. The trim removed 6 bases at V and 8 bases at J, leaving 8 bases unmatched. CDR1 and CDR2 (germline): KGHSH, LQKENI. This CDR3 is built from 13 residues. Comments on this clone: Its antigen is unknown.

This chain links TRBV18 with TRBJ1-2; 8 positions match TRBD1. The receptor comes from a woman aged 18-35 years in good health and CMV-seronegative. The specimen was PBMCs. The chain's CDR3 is CASSPDRVEGYTF. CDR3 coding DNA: TGTGCCAGCTCCCCGGACAGGGTTGAAGGCTACACCTTC.